Sequencing of this T cell receptor (beta chain) was carried out in a study of shared clonotypes between healthy human individuals. Across the study: The cohort had a couple of women and a few men, ages 18 to 49.

Every immunoSEQ plate was one replicate of a subset's evenly spread DNA. Assay used: immunoSEQ multiplex PCR; TCRdb lists only in-frame clones, some missing. The sample holds about 2.3 million clones; approximately 93% are singletons and the top ten take 0.35% to 0.5%. Regarding this clone: Its target is not known.

The CDR3 runs to 16 residues. Germline V CDR1 and CDR2: GTSNPN, SVGIG (reference sequence). V dropped 4 bases and J dropped 6; count of bases not matched to a gene: 16. General study results and limits: Rarefaction demonstrated incomplete sorted-subset sequencing despite large depth. For naive CD4 cells, 4.5% to 6.5% of clonotypes were shared across a handful of donors.

This TCR was sampled from a man younger than 30 in good health. Some clones in this sample may be carry-over from other donors' samples. This chain links TRBV30 with TRBJ2-7, with 9 bases aligning to TRBD2. The source material was naive CD4+ T cells from PBMCs. Subset: CD45RA+ positively selected. The DNA of the CDR3 is TGTGCCTGGATCGAGGGGGAAGGTAGCGGGAGATGCGAGCAGTACTTC. Translated: CAWIEGEGSGRCEQYF.